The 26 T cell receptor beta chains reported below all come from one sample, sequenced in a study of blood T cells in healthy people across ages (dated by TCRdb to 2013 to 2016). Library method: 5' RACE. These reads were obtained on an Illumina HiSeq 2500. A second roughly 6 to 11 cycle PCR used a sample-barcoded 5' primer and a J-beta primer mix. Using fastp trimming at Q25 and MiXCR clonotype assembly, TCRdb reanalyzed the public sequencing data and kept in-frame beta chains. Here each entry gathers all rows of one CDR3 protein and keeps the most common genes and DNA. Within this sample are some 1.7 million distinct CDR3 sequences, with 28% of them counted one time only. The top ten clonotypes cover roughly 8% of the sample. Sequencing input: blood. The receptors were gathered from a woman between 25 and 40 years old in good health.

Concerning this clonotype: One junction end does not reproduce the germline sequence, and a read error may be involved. The CDR3 is CAVSGPGRETQYF. Written as DNA, the CDR3 is TGTGCCGTCAGTGGCCCAGGGAGAGAGACCCAGTACTTC. This chain connects TRBV10-3 to TRBJ2-5, with D perhaps matching TRBD1 or TRBD2 (5 bases each). The CDR3 consists of 13 residues. Germline V gives CDR1 ENHRY, CDR2 SYGVKD.

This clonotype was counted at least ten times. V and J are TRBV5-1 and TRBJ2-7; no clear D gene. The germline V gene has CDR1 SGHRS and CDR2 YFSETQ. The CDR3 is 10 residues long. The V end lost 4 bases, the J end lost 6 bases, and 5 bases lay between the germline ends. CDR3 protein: CASSGIEQYF. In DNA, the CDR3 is TGCGCCAGCAGCGGGATCGAGCAGTACTTC. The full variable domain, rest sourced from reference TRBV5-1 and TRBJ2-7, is KAGVTQTPRYLIKTRGQQVTLSCSPISGHRSVSWYQQTPGQGLQFLFEYFSETQRNKGNFPGRFSGRQFSNSRSEMNVSTLELGDSALYLCASSGIEQYFGPGTRLTVT.

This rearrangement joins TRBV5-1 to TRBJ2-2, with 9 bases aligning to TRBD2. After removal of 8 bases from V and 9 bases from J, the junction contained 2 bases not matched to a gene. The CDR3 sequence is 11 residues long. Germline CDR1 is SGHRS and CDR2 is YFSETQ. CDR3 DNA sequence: TGCGCCAGTAGCGGGGGCCGGGAGCTGTTTTTT. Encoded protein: CASSGGRELFF. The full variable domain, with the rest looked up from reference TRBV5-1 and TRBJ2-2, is KAGVTQTPRYLIKTRGQQVTLSCSPISGHRSVSWYQQTPGQGLQFLFEYFSETQRNKGNFPGRFSGRQFSNSRSEMNVSTLELGDSALYLCASSGGRELFFGEGSRLTVL.

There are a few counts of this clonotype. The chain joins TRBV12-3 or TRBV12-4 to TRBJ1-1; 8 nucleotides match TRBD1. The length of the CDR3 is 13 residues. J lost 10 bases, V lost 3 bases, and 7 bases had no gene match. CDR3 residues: CASSFTRGLGAFF. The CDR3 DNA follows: TGTGCCAGCAGTTTTACCAGGGGGCTTGGAGCTTTCTTT.

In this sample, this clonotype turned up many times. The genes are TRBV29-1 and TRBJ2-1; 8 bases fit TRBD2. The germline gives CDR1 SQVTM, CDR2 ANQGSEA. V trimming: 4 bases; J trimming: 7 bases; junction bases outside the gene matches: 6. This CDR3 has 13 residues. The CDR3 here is CSVVLAGRNEQFF. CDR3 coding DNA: TGCAGCGTTGTGTTAGCGGGAAGAAATGAGCAGTTCTTC.

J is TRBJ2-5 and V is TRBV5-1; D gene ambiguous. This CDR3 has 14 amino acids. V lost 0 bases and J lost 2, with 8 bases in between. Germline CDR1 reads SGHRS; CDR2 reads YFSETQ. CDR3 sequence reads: CASSLASKQETQYF. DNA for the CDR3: TGCGCCAGCAGCTTGGCCTCGAAGCAAGAGACCCAGTACTTC.

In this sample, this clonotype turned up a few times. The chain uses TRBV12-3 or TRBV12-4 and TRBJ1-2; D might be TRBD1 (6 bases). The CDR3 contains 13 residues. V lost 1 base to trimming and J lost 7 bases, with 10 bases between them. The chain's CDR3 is CASSLDRDVGYTF. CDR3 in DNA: TGTGCCAGCAGTTTAGACAGGGATGTTGGCTACACCTTC.

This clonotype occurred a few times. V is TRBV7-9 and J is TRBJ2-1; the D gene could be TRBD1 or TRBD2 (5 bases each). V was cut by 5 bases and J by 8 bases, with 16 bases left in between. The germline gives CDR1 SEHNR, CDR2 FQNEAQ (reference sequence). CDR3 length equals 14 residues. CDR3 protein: CASSPIGGAYEQFF. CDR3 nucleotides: TGTGCCAGCAGCCCGATTGGGGGAGCTTATGAGCAGTTCTTC. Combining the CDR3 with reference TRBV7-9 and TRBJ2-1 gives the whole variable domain DTGVSQNPRHKITKRGQNVTFRCDPISEHNRLYWYRQTLGQGPEFLTYFQNEAQLEKSRLLSDRFSAERPKGSFSTLEIQRTEQGDSAMYLCASSPIGGAYEQFFGPGTRLTVL.

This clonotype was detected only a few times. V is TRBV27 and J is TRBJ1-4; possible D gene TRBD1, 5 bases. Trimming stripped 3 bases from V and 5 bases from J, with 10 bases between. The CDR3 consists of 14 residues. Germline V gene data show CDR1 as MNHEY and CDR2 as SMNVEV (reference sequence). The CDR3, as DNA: TGTGCCAGCAGTTTCTTGGCAGGGAATGAAAAACTGTTTTTT. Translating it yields CASSFLAGNEKLFF.

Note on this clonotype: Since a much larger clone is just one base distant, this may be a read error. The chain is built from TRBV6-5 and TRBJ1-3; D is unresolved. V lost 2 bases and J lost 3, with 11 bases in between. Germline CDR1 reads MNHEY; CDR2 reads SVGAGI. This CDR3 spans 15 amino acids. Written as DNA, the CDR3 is TGTGCCAGCAGTTACAAAGAGGGCGGTGGAAACACCATATATTTT. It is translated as CASSYKEGGGNTIYF.

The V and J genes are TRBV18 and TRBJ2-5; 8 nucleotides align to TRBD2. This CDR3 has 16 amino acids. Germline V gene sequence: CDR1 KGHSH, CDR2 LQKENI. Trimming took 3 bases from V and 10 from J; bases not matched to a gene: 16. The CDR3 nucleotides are TGTGCCAGCTCACCTTCCGTTAGCGGGGCGGTCGTGAGCCAGTACTTC. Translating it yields CASSPSVSGAVVSQYF.

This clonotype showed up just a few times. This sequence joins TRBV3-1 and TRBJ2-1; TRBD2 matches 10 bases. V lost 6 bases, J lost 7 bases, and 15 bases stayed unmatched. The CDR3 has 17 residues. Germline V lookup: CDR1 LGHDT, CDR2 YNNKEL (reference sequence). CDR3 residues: CASSPTWERGGRNEQFF. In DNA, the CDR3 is TGTGCCAGCAGTCCAACCTGGGAGCGGGGGGGCAGGAATGAGCAGTTCTTC.

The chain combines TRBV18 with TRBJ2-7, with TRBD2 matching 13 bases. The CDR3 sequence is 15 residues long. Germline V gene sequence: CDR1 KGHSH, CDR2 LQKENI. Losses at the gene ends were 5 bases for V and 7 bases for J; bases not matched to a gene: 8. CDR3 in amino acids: CASSYTSGRANEQYF. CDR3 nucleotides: TGTGCCAGCTCATATACTAGCGGGAGGGCCAATGAGCAGTACTTC.

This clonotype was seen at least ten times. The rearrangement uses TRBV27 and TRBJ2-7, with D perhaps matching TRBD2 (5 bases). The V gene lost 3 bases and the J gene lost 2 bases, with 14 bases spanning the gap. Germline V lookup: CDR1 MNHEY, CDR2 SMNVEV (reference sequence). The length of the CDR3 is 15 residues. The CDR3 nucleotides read TGTGCCAGCAGTTTGATGGCCTTCGGGGCCTACGAGCAGTACTTC. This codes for CASSLMAFGAYEQYF.

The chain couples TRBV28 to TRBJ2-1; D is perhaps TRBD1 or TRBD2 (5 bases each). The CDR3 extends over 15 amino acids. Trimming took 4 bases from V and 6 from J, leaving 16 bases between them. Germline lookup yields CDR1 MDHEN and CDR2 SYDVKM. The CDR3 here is CASSSGEIRGNEQFF. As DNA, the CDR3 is TGTGCCAGCAGTTCTGGGGAGATTAGGGGCAATGAGCAGTTCTTC.

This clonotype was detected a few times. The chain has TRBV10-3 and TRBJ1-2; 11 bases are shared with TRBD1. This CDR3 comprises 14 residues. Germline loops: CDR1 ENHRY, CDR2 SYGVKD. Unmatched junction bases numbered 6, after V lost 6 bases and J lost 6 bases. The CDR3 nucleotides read TGTGCCATCAGGGGGACAGGGGGGTCGGATGGCTACACCTTC. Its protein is CAIRGTGGSDGYTF.

CDR3 sequence (DNA): TGTGCCAGCAGTTCTCAGAGCAATGAGCAGTTCTTC. This translates into CASSSQSNEQFF. The V and J genes are TRBV6-2 or TRBV6-3 and TRBJ2-1, with D unresolved. The V gene lost 4 bases and the J gene lost 6 bases, with 7 bases spanning the gap. Germline lookup yields CDR1 MNHEY and CDR2 SVGEGT. This CDR3 contains 12 residues.

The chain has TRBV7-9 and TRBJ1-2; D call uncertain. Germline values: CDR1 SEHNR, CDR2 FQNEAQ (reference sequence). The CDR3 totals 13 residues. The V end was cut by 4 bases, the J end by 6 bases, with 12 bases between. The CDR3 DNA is TGTGCCAGCAGCTCCCCTACCTGGGATGGCTACACCTTC. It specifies CASSSPTWDGYTF.

CDR3 bases: TGTGCCAGCAGAAACCAGGGGACTAATGAAAAACTGTTTTTT. It specifies CASRNQGTNEKLFF. V and J are TRBV7-9 and TRBJ1-4; D may be TRBD1 (6 bases). This CDR3 spans 14 amino acids. The germline gives CDR1 SEHNR, CDR2 FQNEAQ (reference sequence). V was pared by 6 bases and J by 2 bases, with 10 bases between.

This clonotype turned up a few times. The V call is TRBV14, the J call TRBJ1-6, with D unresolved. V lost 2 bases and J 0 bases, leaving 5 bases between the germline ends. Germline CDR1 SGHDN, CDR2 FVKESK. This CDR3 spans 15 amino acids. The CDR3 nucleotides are TGTGCCAGCAGCCAACTAAGCTCCTATAATTCACCCCTCCACTTT. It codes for CASSQLSSYNSPLHF.

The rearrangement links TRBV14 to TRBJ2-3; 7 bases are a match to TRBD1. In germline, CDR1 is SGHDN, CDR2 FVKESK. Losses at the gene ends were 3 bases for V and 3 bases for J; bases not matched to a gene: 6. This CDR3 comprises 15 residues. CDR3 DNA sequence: TGTGCCAGCAGCCAGCGACAGGGTTGGACAGATACGCAGTATTTT. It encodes CASSQRQGWTDTQYF.

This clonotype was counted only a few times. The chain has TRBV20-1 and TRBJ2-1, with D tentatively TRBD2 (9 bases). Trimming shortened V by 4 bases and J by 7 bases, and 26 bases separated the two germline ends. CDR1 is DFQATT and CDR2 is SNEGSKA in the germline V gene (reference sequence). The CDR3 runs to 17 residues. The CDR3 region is CSAKQGAAGGTKNEQFF. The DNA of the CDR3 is TGCAGTGCTAAGCAGGGGGCCGCGGGAGGGACGAAAAATGAGCAGTTCTTC.

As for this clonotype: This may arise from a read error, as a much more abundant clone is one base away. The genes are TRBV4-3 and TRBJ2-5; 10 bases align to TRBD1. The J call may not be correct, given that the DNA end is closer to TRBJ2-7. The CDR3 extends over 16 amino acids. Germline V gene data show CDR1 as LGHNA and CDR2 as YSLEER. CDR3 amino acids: CASSQEWDRGSLEQYF. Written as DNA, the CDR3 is TGCGCCAGCAGCCAAGAATGGGACAGGGGATCCCTCGAGCAGTACTTC.

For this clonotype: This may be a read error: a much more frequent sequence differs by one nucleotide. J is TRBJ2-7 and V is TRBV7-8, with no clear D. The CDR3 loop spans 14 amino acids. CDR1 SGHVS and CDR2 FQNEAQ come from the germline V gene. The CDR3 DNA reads TGTGTCAGCAGCTTATGGGAACTTCCTTACGAGCAGTACTTC. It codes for CVSSLWELPYEQYF.

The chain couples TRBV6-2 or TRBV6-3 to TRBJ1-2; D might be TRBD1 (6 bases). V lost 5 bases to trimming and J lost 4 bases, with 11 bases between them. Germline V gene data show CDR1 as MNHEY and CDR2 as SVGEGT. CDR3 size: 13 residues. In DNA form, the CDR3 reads TGTGCCAGCAGTGACAGGCCCCGCTATGGCTACACCTTC. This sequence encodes CASSDRPRYGYTF.

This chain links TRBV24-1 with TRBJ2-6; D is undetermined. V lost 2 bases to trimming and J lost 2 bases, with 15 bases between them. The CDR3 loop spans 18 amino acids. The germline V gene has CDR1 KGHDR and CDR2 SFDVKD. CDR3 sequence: CATSDSNHGPPGANVLTF. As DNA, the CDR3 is TGTGCCACCAGTGATTCCAATCACGGACCCCCTGGGGCCAACGTCCTGACTTTC.